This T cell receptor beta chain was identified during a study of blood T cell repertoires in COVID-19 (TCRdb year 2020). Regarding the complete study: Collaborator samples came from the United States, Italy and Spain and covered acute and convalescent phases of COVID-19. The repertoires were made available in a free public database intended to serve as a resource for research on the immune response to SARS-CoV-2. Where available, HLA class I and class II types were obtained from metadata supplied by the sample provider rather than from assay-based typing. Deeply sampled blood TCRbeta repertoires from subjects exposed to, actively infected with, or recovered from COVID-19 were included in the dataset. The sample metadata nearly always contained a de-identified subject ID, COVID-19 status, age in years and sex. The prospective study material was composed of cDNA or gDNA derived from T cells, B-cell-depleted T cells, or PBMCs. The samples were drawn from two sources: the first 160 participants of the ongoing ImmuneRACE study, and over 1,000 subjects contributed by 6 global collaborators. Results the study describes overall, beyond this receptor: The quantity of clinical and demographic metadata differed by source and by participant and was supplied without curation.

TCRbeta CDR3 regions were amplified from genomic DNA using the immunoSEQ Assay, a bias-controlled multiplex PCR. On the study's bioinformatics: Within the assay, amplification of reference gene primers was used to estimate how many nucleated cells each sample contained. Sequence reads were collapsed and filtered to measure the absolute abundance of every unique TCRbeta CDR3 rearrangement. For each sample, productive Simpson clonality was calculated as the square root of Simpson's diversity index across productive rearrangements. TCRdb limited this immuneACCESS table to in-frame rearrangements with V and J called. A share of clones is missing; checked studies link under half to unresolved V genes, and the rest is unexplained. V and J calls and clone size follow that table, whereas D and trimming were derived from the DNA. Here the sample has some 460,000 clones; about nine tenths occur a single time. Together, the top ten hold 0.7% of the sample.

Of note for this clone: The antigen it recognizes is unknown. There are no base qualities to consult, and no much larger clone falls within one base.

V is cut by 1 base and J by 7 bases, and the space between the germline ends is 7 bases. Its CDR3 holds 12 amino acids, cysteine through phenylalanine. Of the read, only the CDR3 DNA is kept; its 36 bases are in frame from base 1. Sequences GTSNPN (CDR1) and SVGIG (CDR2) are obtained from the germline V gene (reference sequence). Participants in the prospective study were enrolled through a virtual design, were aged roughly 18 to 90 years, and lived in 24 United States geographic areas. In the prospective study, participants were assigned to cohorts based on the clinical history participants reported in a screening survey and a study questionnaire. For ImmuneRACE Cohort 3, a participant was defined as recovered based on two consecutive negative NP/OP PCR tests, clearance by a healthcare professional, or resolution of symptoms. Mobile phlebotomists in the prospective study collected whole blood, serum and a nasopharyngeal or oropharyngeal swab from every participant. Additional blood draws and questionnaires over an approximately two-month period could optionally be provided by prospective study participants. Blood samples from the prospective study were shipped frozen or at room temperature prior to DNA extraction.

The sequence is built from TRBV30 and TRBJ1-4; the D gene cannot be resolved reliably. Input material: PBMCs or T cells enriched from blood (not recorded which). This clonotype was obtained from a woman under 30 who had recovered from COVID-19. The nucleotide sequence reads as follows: TGTGCCTGGAGTGATACTCGTGAAAAACTGTTTTTT. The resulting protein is CAWSDTREKLFF.